These T cell receptor beta chains were read from a single sample in a study of early T cells in non-severe SARS-CoV-2 infection. TCRdb processed the 5' RACE reads anew with MiXCR; each CDR3 protein has one entry. The table includes approximately 100,000 distinct CDR3 sequences, 11% detected once. Sample: whole blood. The origin of the receptors is an adult who was a healthcare worker with PCR-confirmed SARS-CoV-2 infection or an uninfected control (not recorded which). Each CDR3 is given with its conserved first and last residue. Each record gives: clone size, V gene, D gene, CDR3 length, J gene, CDR3 protein, CDR3 DNA. The D gene is left open where the match is weak. The size of a clone is reported for some rows only, either as once, few or many, or as a class for expanded clones.

.	TRBV2	TRBD2	16	TRBJ2-4	CASRGLADLAKNIQYF	TGTGCCAGCAGGGGACTAGCGGACCTAGCCAAAAACATTCAGTACTTC
few	TRBV27	.	15	TRBJ1-4	CASSLSRREGEKLFF	TGTGCCAGCAGTTTATCCCGCAGGGAGGGCGAAAAACTGTTTTTT
.	TRBV6-6	TRBD1	17	TRBJ2-5	CASSYSASTGDQETQYF	TGTGCCAGCAGTTACTCGGCTTCTACAGGGGACCAAGAGACCCAGTACTTC
few	TRBV29-1	.	13	TRBJ1-2	CSVGTELNYGYTF	TGCAGCGTCGGGACGGAACTCAACTATGGCTACACCTTC
many	TRBV20-1	TRBD1	11	TRBJ1-1	CSASGQGKAFF	TGCAGTGCCTCTGGACAGGGGAAAGCTTTCTTT
few	TRBV5-5	TRBD2	17	TRBJ2-7	CASSLVVAGALSYEQYF	TGTGCCAGCAGCTTGGTAGTAGCGGGAGCATTATCCTACGAGCAGTACTTC
many	TRBV20-1	.	14	TRBJ1-6	CSARGGGDNSPLHF	TGCAGTGCTAGAGGGGGTGGCGATAATTCACCCCTCCACTTT
once	TRBV30	TRBD2	14	TRBJ2-2	CAWSVRGLTGELFF	TGTGCCTGGAGTGTGCGGGGACTAACCGGGGAGCTGTTTTTT
.	TRBV5-1	TRBD1	14	TRBJ1-1	CASSIGTGGTEAFF	TGCGCCAGCAGCATTGGGACAGGGGGCACTGAAGCTTTCTTT
few	TRBV5-1	TRBD2	16	TRBJ2-1	CASSLTSGALYNEQFF	TGCGCCAGCAGCTTGACTAGCGGGGCACTCTACAATGAGCAGTTCTTC
few	TRBV29-1	TRBD1	13	TRBJ2-7	CSVAGQGVYEQYF	TGCAGCGTTGCGGGACAGGGGGTATACGAGCAGTACTTC
many	TRBV5-1	TRBD1	15	TRBJ1-4	CASQDRQGLNEKLFF	TGCGCCAGCCAAGACCGACAGGGGCTGAACGAAAAACTGTTTTTT
.	TRBV12-3/TRBV12-4	.	15	TRBJ2-7	CASSHEITGTYEQYF	TGTGCCAGCAGCCATGAAATTACAGGGACCTACGAGCAGTACTTC
few	TRBV29-1	TRBD2	16	TRBJ2-1	CSVRLAGGPSYNEQFF	TGCAGCGTCCGTCTAGCGGGAGGGCCATCCTACAATGAGCAGTTCTTC
many	TRBV7-9	.	15	TRBJ2-3	CASSLVSSSTDTQYF	TGTGCCAGCAGCTTAGTCAGCTCTAGCACAGATACGCAGTATTTT
many	TRBV2	TRBD2	14	TRBJ2-5	CASRLRGALETQYF	TGTGCCAGCAGGTTGCGGGGGGCGTTGGAGACCCAGTACTTC
.	TRBV4-1	.	16	TRBJ2-7	CASSQEFGGPSYEQYF	TGCGCCAGCAGCCAAGAATTCGGGGGCCCCTCCTACGAGCAGTACTTC
few	TRBV27	TRBD1	15	TRBJ1-4	CASSPPGQINEKLFF	TGTGCCAGCAGTCCGCCGGGACAGATAAATGAAAAACTGTTTTTT
.	TRBV12-3/TRBV12-4	TRBD2	15	TRBJ2-3	CASSWTSGDSDTQYF	TGTGCCAGCAGTTGGACTAGCGGGGACTCAGATACGCAGTATTTT
.	TRBV28	.	12	TRBJ2-7	CASSLLGEEQYF	TGTGCCAGCAGTTTATTGGGGGAAGAGCAGTACTTC
.	TRBV5-1	TRBD1	15	TRBJ2-7	CASSPWDRGGYEQYF	TGCGCCAGCAGCCCGTGGGACAGGGGTGGGTACGAGCAGTACTTC
many	TRBV14	.	16	TRBJ2-7	CASSQTTGYPIDEQYF	TGTGCCAGCAGCCAAACTACAGGGTATCCGATCGACGAGCAGTACTTC
.	TRBV14	TRBD1	16	TRBJ1-1	CASSQGLQGMNTEAFF	TGTGCCAGCAGCCAAGGCCTACAGGGGATGAACACTGAAGCTTTCTTT
.	TRBV11-1	TRBD2	16	TRBJ2-7	CTSSLATSGGSYEQYF	TGTACCAGCAGCTTAGCAACTAGCGGGGGATCCTACGAGCAGTACTTC
many	TRBV7-6	TRBD1	15	TRBJ1-3	CASSVGTGGGNTIYF	TGTGCCAGCAGCGTCGGGACAGGGGGAGGAAACACCATATATTTT
.	TRBV20-1	.	12	TRBJ2-7	CSARISWDEQYF	TGCAGTGCTAGAATCTCATGGGACGAGCAGTACTTC
few	TRBV29-1	TRBD1	14	TRBJ2-7	CSVEGTGFSYEQYF	TGCAGCGTTGAAGGGACAGGATTCTCCTACGAGCAGTACTTC
many	TRBV27	.	11	TRBJ2-7	CASSNFDEQYF	TGTGCCAGCAGCAACTTCGACGAGCAGTACTTC
few	TRBV27	TRBD1	21	TRBJ1-4	CASSLRASGQGYGARGEKLFF	TGTGCCAGCAGTTTACGGGCGTCAGGACAGGGATACGGCGCTCGAGGTGAAAAACTGTTTTTT
many	TRBV24-1	.	15	TRBJ2-1	CATSDLYEAGNEQFF	TGTGCCACCAGTGATTTGTATGAAGCCGGCAATGAGCAGTTCTTC
many	TRBV10-3	.	13	TRBJ2-7	CAISAPDAYEQYF	TGTGCCATCAGTGCTCCGGACGCCTACGAGCAGTACTTC
few	TRBV7-3	TRBD2	16	TRBJ2-1	CASSLTHGTSHNEQFF	TGTGCCAGCAGCTTAACGCATGGGACTAGCCACAATGAGCAGTTCTTC
many	TRBV20-1	.	12	TRBJ2-7	CSAKNDLYEQYF	TGCAGTGCCAAAAACGACCTCTACGAGCAGTACTTC
.	TRBV3-1	.	15	TRBJ2-5	CASSQDRVYQETQYF	TGTGCCAGCAGCCAAGACAGGGTTTACCAAGAGACCCAGTACTTC
.	TRBV6-5	.	14	TRBJ2-1	CASSFGQIRIEQFF	TGTGCCAGCAGTTTCGGACAGATAAGAATTGAGCAGTTCTTC
few	TRBV28	.	15	TRBJ1-1	CASTQGTGMNTEAFF	TGTGCCAGCACTCAGGGGACGGGAATGAACACTGAAGCTTTCTTT
.	TRBV12-3/TRBV12-4	TRBD2	14	TRBJ2-1	CASILAGGFNEQFF	TGTGCCAGCATACTAGCGGGGGGATTCAATGAGCAGTTCTTC
.	TRBV12-5	.	15	TRBJ1-2	CASGSEGGRYYGYTF	TGTGCTAGTGGTTCCGAGGGAGGGCGGTACTATGGCTACACCTTC
.	TRBV18	.	16	TRBJ1-4	CASSPTGEKTNEKLFF	TGTGCCAGCTCACCAACCGGGGAGAAGACTAATGAAAAACTGTTTTTT
few	TRBV7-9	.	15	TRBJ2-4	CASSLDGIAKNIQYF	TGTGCCAGCAGCTTAGATGGAATAGCCAAAAACATTCAGTACTTC
.	TRBV25-1	.	15	TRBJ2-5	CASSESVLARETQYF	TGTGCCAGCAGTGAATCGGTTCTAGCGAGGGAGACCCAGTACTTC
few	TRBV2	.	14	TRBJ1-6	CASSVSSYNSPLHF	TGTGCCAGCAGTGTGAGCTCCTATAATTCACCCCTCCACTTT
.	TRBV12-5	.	17	TRBJ2-3	CASGLEFGDRGTDTQYF	TGTGCTAGTGGTTTAGAGTTTGGAGACAGAGGCACAGATACGCAGTATTTT
few	TRBV6-8	.	14	TRBJ1-1	CASSYDRMSTEAFF	TGTGCCAGCAGTTACGACAGGATGAGCACTGAAGCTTTCTTT
many	TRBV5-1	.	15	TRBJ2-3	CASSLAGHGTDTQYF	TGCGCCAGCAGCTTGGCGGGGCACGGCACAGATACGCAGTATTTT
.	TRBV2	.	14	TRBJ2-3	CASSGPGGTDTQYF	TGTGCCAGCAGTGGACCAGGGGGCACAGATACGCAGTATTTT
many	TRBV3-1	TRBD1	17	TRBJ1-1	CASSRTGTGPMNTEAFF	TGTGCCAGCAGCCGTACCGGGACAGGACCCATGAACACTGAAGCTTTCTTT
many	TRBV25-1	TRBD1	15	TRBJ2-7	CASSDWTGRGNEQYF	TGTGCCAGCAGTGATTGGACAGGGAGAGGGAACGAGCAGTACTTC
many	TRBV12-3/TRBV12-4	.	15	TRBJ1-3	CASTRSPGGGNTIYF	TGTGCCAGCACCCGATCCCCTGGGGGCGGAAACACCATATATTTT
few	TRBV20-1	TRBD1	15	TRBJ2-1	CSARSDRASDSEQFF	TGCAGTGCTAGATCGGACAGGGCCTCGGACAGTGAGCAGTTCTTC
.	TRBV18	TRBD2	14	TRBJ2-5	CASSPGLASETQYF	TGTGCCAGCTCTCCCGGACTAGCGTCGGAGACCCAGTACTTC
.	TRBV7-9	TRBD2	15	TRBJ2-7	CASSKSGTRSYEQYF	TGTGCCAGCAGCAAAAGCGGGACTCGCTCCTACGAGCAGTACTTC
.	TRBV21-1	.	11	TRBJ1-1	CANNGGTEAFF	TGTGCCAACAACGGGGGCACTGAAGCTTTCTTT
many	TRBV18	TRBD1	14	TRBJ1-1	CASSPTGANTEAFF	TGTGCCAGCTCACCAACAGGGGCGAACACTGAAGCTTTCTTT
.	TRBV5-4	TRBD2	16	TRBJ2-1	CASSFLAGAAYNEQFF	TGTGCCAGCAGCTTTCTAGCGGGAGCGGCCTACAATGAGCAGTTCTTC
many	TRBV6-5	.	15	TRBJ1-1	CASNKATGRGTEAFF	TGTGCCAGCAACAAAGCGACAGGCCGAGGGACTGAAGCTTTCTTT
.	TRBV5-1	TRBD1	16	TRBJ2-7	CASSYGTGDRTYEQYF	TGCGCCAGCAGCTATGGGACAGGGGACAGGACCTACGAGCAGTACTTC